Sequencing of this T cell receptor (beta chain) was carried out in a study of T-cell memory formation after mild COVID-19. Germline V gene sequence: CDR1 LGHNA, CDR2 YNFKEQ. The CDR3 loop spans 13 amino acids. With 4 bases removed from V and 6 bases from J, the gap between germline ends came to 13 bases. TCRdb used MiXCR to reprocess the 5' RACE reads, holding one entry per CDR3 protein. The table shows about 560,000 distinct CDR3 sequences, with less than 25% occurring only once. The V gene is TRBV4-2, the J gene TRBJ2-7, with D possibly being TRBD1 or TRBD2 (6 bases each). This TCR was sampled from an adult woman who had mild COVID-19 (a few samples of this study predate the infection). Cell type and time point are not known. The material sequenced was PBMCs or a T cell subset sorted from them (not recorded which). CDR3 bases: TGTGCCAGCAGCCGGGGGGCAGCCGGCGAGCAGTACTTC. Translation: CASSRGAAGEQYF.